Listed here is a single T cell receptor beta chain. There are 15 residues in the CDR3. Trimming cost V 4 bases and J 6 bases, with 18 bases left between them. CDR1 is SGDLS and CDR2 is YYNGEE in the germline V gene. Researchers ran the PCR with 60 Vbeta and 13 Jbeta primers. Some clones are missing from TCRdb's copy, which holds only in-frame ones; the method was immunoSEQ multiplex PCR. This table holds about 120,000 clones, 75% found once. These data belong to a study of cytomegalovirus exposure and HLA in healthy donors. The specimen was PBMCs. The chain carries TRBV9 and TRBJ2-3; possibly TRBD2 for D (7 bases). This clonotype originated in a woman in her forties in good health and CMV-seropositive. CDR3 sequence (DNA): TGTGCCAGCAGCCCAGGGTCCGGGGGGCTGGATACGCAGTATTTT. The encoded protein is CASSPGSGGLDTQYF.